The 32 T cell receptor beta chains given below trace back to one sample, sequenced in a study of T cell repertoires in cytomegalovirus infection (dated by TCRdb to the late 2010s). The sample was run on an Illumina HiSeq 1500. TCRdb handled the public reads itself, with Q25 trimming in fastp and clone calling in MiXCR, and kept productive beta chains. Rows matching on CDR3 protein sequence are summarized as one entry with the most common DNA and genes. Counted in this sample were hundreds of thousands of distinct CDR3 sequences; approximately 24% of them appeared once. In total, the top ten clones hold under 8.5% of the sample. The sample comprised CD8+ T cells from PBMCs. The receptors shown here come from a human donor in good health (CMV status not recorded). Some clones in this sample may be carry-over from other donors' samples.

This clonotype occurred a few times. The chain combines TRBV6-6 with TRBJ1-5; 7 nucleotides match TRBD1. Germline loops: CDR1 MNHNY, CDR2 SVGAGI (reference sequence). CDR3 length: 16 amino acids. With 5 bases clipped from V and 0 bases from J, the junction kept 7 bases outside the gene matches. The CDR3 sequence is CASSKLGQPSNQPQHF. In DNA, the CDR3 is TGTGCCAGCAGTAAATTGGGACAGCCTAGCAATCAGCCCCAGCATTTT.

V is TRBV6-5 and J is TRBJ1-5; 7 bases agree with TRBD1. J was trimmed by 7 bases and V by 1 base; bases with no gene match: 16. CDR3 length: 18 residues. In germline, CDR1 is MNHEY, CDR2 SVGAGI. The CDR3 nucleotides read TGTGCCAGCAGTTACTTCTCCTTCGTTGACAGGGTAGAGCAGCCCCAGCATTTT. This encodes CASSYFSFVDRVEQPQHF.

This clonotype has only a few counts. This chain uses TRBV7-9 with TRBJ1-5, with TRBD1 matching over 7 bases. Unmatched junction bases numbered 6, after V lost 1 base and J lost 0 bases. Germline-derived CDR1 and CDR2 are SEHNR and FQNEAQ (reference sequence). This CDR3 spans 17 amino acids. The CDR3, as DNA: TGTGCCAGCAGCTTAGAAGGGACAGAGTATAGCAATCAGCCCCAGCATTTT. Translating gives CASSLEGTEYSNQPQHF.

This clonotype was counted only a few times. CDR3 loop: CSVGRVGKNTEAFF. CDR3 sequence (DNA): TGCAGCGTTGGGAGGGTGGGGAAGAACACTGAAGCTTTCTTT. The chain recombines TRBV29-1 with TRBJ1-1; D gene ambiguous. Germline V gene lookup returns CDR1 SQVTM and CDR2 ANQGSEA. This CDR3 has 14 residues. V was trimmed by 4 bases and J by 1 base, leaving 13 bases between them. The full variable domain, its missing parts supplied by reference TRBV29-1 and TRBJ1-1, is SAVISQKPSRDICQRGTSLTIQCQVDSQVTMMFWYRQQPGQSLTLIATANQGSEATYESGFVIDKFPISRPNLTFSTLTVSNMSPEDSSIYLCSVGRVGKNTEAFFGQGTRLTVV.

This chain joins TRBV4-1 and TRBJ2-5; 16 bases are a match to TRBD2. The junction had 8 bases not matched to a gene; V was cut back by 2 bases and J by 5 bases. The CDR3 is made up of 18 amino acids. CDR1 and CDR2 (germline): MGHRA, YSYEKL. CDR3 nucleotides: TGCGCCAGCAGCCAACTGGGACTAGCGGGGGGGCCGGGGGAGACCCAGTACTTC. Translated, it gives CASSQLGLAGGPGETQYF.

The CDR3 nucleotides read TGCAGTGCTAGACCGGGAGGCTTGGAGCAGTACTTC. Its translation: CSARPGGLEQYF. The V call is TRBV20-1, the J call TRBJ2-7, with 7 bases fitting TRBD2. The junction had 5 bases not matched to a gene; V was cut back by 2 bases and J by 7 bases. The CDR3 runs 12 residues. The germline CDR1 and CDR2 sequences are DFQATT and SNEGSKA (reference sequence).

This clonotype was counted only a few times. The chain joins TRBV6-6 to TRBJ1-3; 8 nucleotides agree with TRBD1. V lost 5 bases and J lost 4; bases outside the gene matches: 4. This CDR3 contains 14 residues. Germline assignment: CDR1 MNHNY and CDR2 SVGAGI (reference sequence). CDR3 sequence: CASSLDRDGNTIYF. DNA of the CDR3: TGTGCCAGCAGTCTGGACAGGGACGGAAACACCATATATTTT.

This clonotype was seen many times. V is TRBV7-9 and J is TRBJ2-2; the D is unclear. The CDR3 has 10 residues. CDR1 SEHNR and CDR2 FQNEAQ come from the germline V gene (reference sequence). Deletions cut 2 bases from V and 10 bases from J, with 2 bases between. The CDR3 reads CASSLTELFF. The CDR3 bases are TGTGCCAGCAGCTTAACGGAGCTGTTTTTT. Based on the CDR3 plus reference TRBV7-9 and TRBJ2-2, the full variable domain is DTGVSQNPRHKITKRGQNVTFRCDPISEHNRLYWYRQTLGQGPEFLTYFQNEAQLEKSRLLSDRFSAERPKGSFSTLEIQRTEQGDSAMYLCASSLTELFFGEGSRLTVL.

This clonotype was detected a few times. The chain uses TRBV19 and TRBJ1-1; 11 bases are a match to TRBD1. The CDR3 runs to 15 residues. The V gene's germline CDR1 is LNHDA and CDR2 SQIVND (reference sequence). V lost 3 bases to trimming and J lost 2 bases; unmatched junction nucleotides: 2. The chain's CDR3 is CASSMDRGPNTEAFF. In nucleotides, the CDR3 is TGTGCCAGTAGTATGGACAGGGGGCCCAACACTGAAGCTTTCTTT.

The chain couples TRBV20-1 to TRBJ2-3; 8 bases align to TRBD2. The V gene's germline CDR1 is DFQATT and CDR2 SNEGSKA (reference sequence). The junction had 9 bases not matched to a gene; V was cut back by 6 bases and J by 1 base. The CDR3 loop spans 15 amino acids. CDR3 DNA: TGCAGTGCGGACCTCGGGGGGGCCGGCACAGATACGCAGTATTTT. As protein: CSADLGGAGTDTQYF.

V and J are TRBV28 and TRBJ1-6, with D possibly TRBD1 on 6 matching bases. Germline assignment: CDR1 MDHEN and CDR2 SYDVKM. Trimming removed 5 bases at V and 8 bases at J, with 16 bases between. The CDR3 is made up of 15 amino acids. This CDR3 is CASSPGWGPYSPLHF. In DNA, the CDR3 is TGTGCCAGCAGTCCCGGATGGGGGCCGTATTCACCCCTCCACTTT.

This clonotype was observed at least ten times. V usage is TRBV7-6 and J usage is TRBJ2-3; possibly TRBD1 for D (5 bases). This CDR3 has 14 residues. From germline, CDR1 is SGHVS and CDR2 FNYEAQ. The V and J ends lost 1 base and 3 bases respectively, with 8 bases between them. The CDR3 spells CASSLGGLTDTQYF. The CDR3 DNA reads TGTGCCAGCAGCTTAGGGGGCCTTACAGATACGCAGTATTTT.

This clonotype was detected a few times. CDR3 loop: CASSVRDVTRETQYF. The CDR3 DNA reads as TGTGCCAGCAGCGTAAGGGACGTAACGAGGGAGACCCAGTACTTC. V and J are TRBV13 and TRBJ2-5; D possibly matches TRBD1 or TRBD2 (5 bases each). Per germline, CDR1 PRHDT and CDR2 FYEKMQ (reference sequence). CDR3 length: 15 amino acids. Trimming pared 5 bases from V and 5 bases from J, leaving 18 bases between. The full variable domain, completed using reference TRBV13 and TRBJ2-5, is AAGVIQSPRHLIKEKRETATLKCYPIPRHDTVYWYQQGPGQDPQFLISFYEKMQSDKGSIPDRFSAQQFSDYHSELNMSSLELGDSALYFCASSVRDVTRETQYFGPGTRLLVL.

J is TRBJ2-1 and V is TRBV20-1; no reliable D call. The germline V and J ends were trimmed by 2 bases and 4 bases, with 9 bases remaining between them. Germline assignment: CDR1 DFQATT and CDR2 SNEGSKA (reference sequence). The CDR3 loop spans 13 amino acids. The CDR3 coding sequence is TGCAGTGCTAGAAATACGGATTACAATGAGCAGTTCTTC. Protein product: CSARNTDYNEQFF.

This clonotype was counted only a few times. The CDR3 bases are TGTGCCAGCACCACTAGCGACGGCACAGATACGCAGTATTTT. It specifies CASTTSDGTDTQYF. The chain uses TRBV12-3 or TRBV12-4 and TRBJ2-3; 7 positions match TRBD2. V shed 7 bases, J shed 1 base, and the junction held 5 bases outside the gene matches. The CDR3 is 14 amino acids.

This clonotype was picked up many times. This chain uses TRBV7-6 with TRBJ1-1; 7 bases align to TRBD1. Germline CDR1 SGHVS, CDR2 FNYEAQ. The CDR3 contains 13 residues. The J segment lost 11 bases and the V segment lost 5 bases, leaving 11 bases of the junction unmatched. The CDR3 DNA reads as TGTGCCAGCAGCCAACCAGGGGGGCGGCCGGCTTTCTTT. It is translated as CASSQPGGRPAFF.

This clonotype was picked up a small number of times. The genes are TRBV12-3 or TRBV12-4 and TRBJ2-1; D remains unclear. Trimming took 5 bases from V and 11 from J, leaving 16 bases between them. The CDR3 spans 13 residues. The CDR3 region has the DNA TGTGCCAGCAGTCCGGGTGGATCAATGAAGCAGTTCTTC. Its protein is CASSPGGSMKQFF.

The table lists this clonotype with many counts. The genes are TRBV7-8 and TRBJ2-1, with a possible D match to TRBD1 (6 bases). CDR3 length equals 16 residues. CDR1 and CDR2 from the germline V gene are SGHVS and FQNEAQ. The ends were cut back, 7 bases at V and 8 bases at J, with 24 bases in the middle. CDR3 sequence (DNA): TGTGCCAGCACCCTTCCCAGGGGTCCGGGATTCGATGAGCAGTTCTTC. It is translated as CASTLPRGPGFDEQFF.

Worth noting for this clonotype: The CDR3 does not close with the conserved phenylalanine or tryptophan, likely indicating a read error. The chain recombines TRBV4-1 with TRBJ1-1; no firm D call. The CDR3 extends over 13 amino acids. Germline-derived CDR1 and CDR2 are MGHRA and YSYEKL. Trimming removed 4 bases from V and 4 bases from J, with 10 bases in between. The CDR3 sequence is CASSLEGSTEAFL. In DNA, the CDR3 is TGCGCCAGCAGCCTTGAAGGGAGCACTGAAGCTTTCCTT.

This clonotype was counted ten times or more. The rearrangement joins TRBV7-9 to TRBJ1-2; D gene unclear. V lost 1 base, J lost 8 bases, and 8 bases lay in between. This CDR3 has 12 amino acids. The germline V gene has CDR1 SEHNR and CDR2 FQNEAQ (reference sequence). The CDR3 reads CASSLGTSGYTF. DNA for the CDR3: TGTGCCAGCAGCTTAGGGACGTCCGGCTACACCTTC.

This chain links TRBV29-1 with TRBJ2-3; no reliable D call. Germline CDR1 reads SQVTM; CDR2 reads ANQGSEA. V dropped 4 bases and J dropped 4 bases, with 3 bases sitting between them. The CDR3 sequence is 10 residues long. The CDR3 protein is CSVVSDTQYF. The CDR3 DNA sequence: TGCAGCGTTGTTTCAGATACGCAGTATTTT.

This clonotype was counted between two and nine times. This chain joins TRBV28 and TRBJ2-5; the D is unclear. The CDR3 length is 14 residues. The V and J ends lost 3 bases and 1 base respectively, with 9 bases between them. Per germline, CDR1 MDHEN and CDR2 SYDVKM. The CDR3 loop reads CASSFTNIQETQYF. The CDR3 bases are TGTGCCAGCAGTTTTACGAACATCCAAGAGACCCAGTACTTC.

This clonotype was found a few times. The chain uses TRBV28 and TRBJ1-5; D call uncertain. This CDR3 comprises 16 residues. Trimming shortened V by 2 bases and J by 1 base, and 12 bases separated the two germline ends. Germline V gene data show CDR1 as MDHEN and CDR2 as SYDVKM. CDR3 DNA sequence: TGTGCCAGCAGTTTACGACCCCCGAGGAGCAATCAGCCCCAGCATTTT. Translated: CASSLRPPRSNQPQHF. The full variable domain, its missing parts supplied by reference TRBV28 and TRBJ1-5, is DVKVTQSSRYLVKRTGEKVFLECVQDMDHENMFWYRQDPGLGLRLIYFSYDVKMKEKGDIPEGYSVSREKKERFSLILESASTNQTSMYLCASSLRPPRSNQPQHFGDGTRLSIL.

This clonotype was seen a handful of times. The chain uses TRBV20-1 and TRBJ1-1, with 8 bases that match TRBD1. Germline CDR1 DFQATT, CDR2 SNEGSKA (reference sequence). The length of the CDR3 is 17 residues. The junction had 15 bases not matched to a gene; V was cut back by 2 bases and J by 4 bases. CDR3 nucleotides: TGCAGTGCTAGATTCCTGGAAATTAGTCAGGGGGCCACTGAAGCTTTCTTT. Translation: CSARFLEISQGATEAFF.

This clonotype was seen repeatedly, ten times or more. V gene TRBV7-9 combines with J gene TRBJ1-3; no firm D call. The CDR3 runs to 16 residues. The V gene lost 5 bases and the J gene lost 2 bases, with 16 bases spanning the gap. Germline V gene data show CDR1 as SEHNR and CDR2 as FQNEAQ (reference sequence). This CDR3 reads CASSPPKYVTGNTIYF. The CDR3 DNA reads TGTGCCAGCAGCCCACCCAAATACGTAACTGGAAACACCATATATTTT. Based on the CDR3 plus reference TRBV7-9 and TRBJ1-3, the full variable domain is DTGVSQNPRHKITKRGQNVTFRCDPISEHNRLYWYRQTLGQGPEFLTYFQNEAQLEKSRLLSDRFSAERPKGSFSTLEIQRTEQGDSAMYLCASSPPKYVTGNTIYFGEGSWLTVV.

As concerns this clonotype: A much larger clone lies one base from this, so it may be a read error. The chain links TRBV6-6 to TRBJ2-1; D call uncertain. CDR3 length: 15 residues. CDR1 MNHNY and CDR2 SVGAGI come from the germline V gene (reference sequence). The CDR3 region has the DNA TGTGCCAGTCTCAATCGGTATACCTCCCACAATGAGCAGTTCTTC. Amino acid sequence: CASLNRYTSHNEQFF.

CDR3 nucleotide sequence: TGTGCCAGCAGTTTAGTTGTAGCCACCAGCTCCTACAATGAGCAGTTCTTC. Translating it yields CASSLVVATSSYNEQFF. J is TRBJ2-1 and V is TRBV27; no clear D. This CDR3 region has 17 residues. V lost 2 bases to trimming and J lost 0 bases, with 14 bases between them. Germline V lookup: CDR1 MNHEY, CDR2 SMNVEV (reference sequence).

This clonotype was detected many times. This sequence joins TRBV7-3 and TRBJ2-3; D possibly corresponds to TRBD2 (6 bases). There are 14 residues in the CDR3. V lost 4 bases and J lost 2, with 10 bases in between. Germline V lookup: CDR1 SGHTA, CDR2 FQGTGA. CDR3: CASSSAGYTDTQYF. CDR3 nucleotides: TGTGCCAGCAGCTCCGCGGGGTACACAGATACGCAGTATTTT.

The sample holds many counts of this clonotype. The V gene is TRBV10-3, the J gene TRBJ2-3; D is uncertain. V was shortened by 5 bases and J by 0 bases, with 12 bases between the two germline ends. CDR1 ENHRY and CDR2 SYGVKD come from the germline V gene. This CDR3 has 15 amino acids. CDR3 DNA sequence: TGTGCCATCAGTCACGAGGCGGCTAGCACAGATACGCAGTATTTT. As protein: CAISHEAASTDTQYF.

The chain recombines TRBV28 with TRBJ2-3; TRBD2 is a possible D gene (6 bases). This CDR3 is built from 15 residues. Germline lookup yields CDR1 MDHEN and CDR2 SYDVKM. Trimming left V 3 bases short and J 4 bases short, with 14 bases between. CDR3 sequence reads: CASSFAGGNPDTQYF. In DNA form, the CDR3 reads TGTGCCAGCAGTTTTGCAGGAGGGAATCCAGATACGCAGTATTTT.

Details on this clonotype: At one end the junction does not follow the germline gene, possibly because of a read error. This chain links TRBV5-3 with TRBJ1-2; D possibly corresponds to TRBD1 (6 bases). TRBV5-3 is known as an ORF, though its function is uncertain. CDR3 size: 14 residues. The CDR3, as DNA: TGTGCCAGCAGCTGGAGACAGGTTGTCGATGGCTACACCTTC. Translating gives CASSWRQVVDGYTF.

DNA for the CDR3: TGTGCCATCAGTGAGTCCTCCCGGACTAGCGGGGACAATGAGCAGTTCTTC. Its translation: CAISESSRTSGDNEQFF. The chain employs TRBV10-3 and TRBJ2-1; 12 nucleotides match TRBD2. The CDR3 is made up of 17 amino acids. Trimming cost V 0 bases and J 5 bases; bases outside gene matches: 5. Germline lookup yields CDR1 ENHRY and CDR2 SYGVKD.